Below are 23 T cell receptor beta chains sequenced from a single sample in a study of CD8+ T cells in alopecia areata. Extracted from the samples, RNA was reverse transcribed into cDNA to serve as the sequencing template. Assay used: immunoSEQ multiplex PCR; TCRdb lists only in-frame clones, some missing. The data contain 170,000 or so clones, 58% of them singletons. Treatment of the sample: oral pan-JAK inhibitor, 5-10 mg twice daily. The source material was CD8+ T cells sorted from blood, sampled at week 24, from a patient treated with tofacitinib. These receptors came from a human donor with alopecia areata.

The chain links TRBV5-1 to TRBJ2-1; maybe TRBD2 (5 bases). Germline CDR1 and CDR2: SGHRS and YFSETQ. The CDR3 extends over 19 amino acids. Trimming left V 6 bases short and J 0 bases short, with 25 bases between. In nucleotides, the CDR3 is TGCGCCAGCATGGTCAGACCTTCGAGCATAACTAGCTCCTACAATGAGCAGTTCTTC. As protein: CASMVRPSSITSSYNEQFF.

This clone has just one count. This chain connects TRBV14 to TRBJ1-2; D remains ambiguous. The CDR3 runs to 13 residues. Germline V CDR1 and CDR2: SGHDN, FVKESK. V was cut by 1 base and J by 5 bases, with 8 bases left in between. The CDR3 nucleotides read TGTGCCAGCAGCCAAGGGTACACTTATGGCTACACCTTC. This translates into CASSQGYTYGYTF.

The rearrangement uses TRBV5-6 and TRBJ2-2; D is unresolved. The V gene's germline CDR1 is SGHDT and CDR2 YYEEEE. The CDR3 has 14 residues. Trimming removed 0 bases from V and 1 base from J, with 4 bases in between. CDR3 protein: CASSLDVNTGELFF. CDR3 in DNA: TGTGCCAGCAGCTTGGATGTGAACACCGGGGAGCTGTTTTTT. Full variable domain (outside the CDR3, taken from reference TRBV5-6 and TRBJ2-2): DAGVTQSPTHLIKTRGQQVTLRCSPKSGHDTVSWYQQALGQGPQFIFQYYEEEERQRGNFPDRFSGHQFPNYSSELNVNALLLGDSALYLCASSLDVNTGELFFGEGSRLTVL.

This clone was detected only once. The V and J genes are TRBV30 and TRBJ1-2; D remains unclear. The length of the CDR3 is 13 residues. V was pared by 4 bases and J by 4 bases, with 13 bases between. The germline V gene encodes CDR1 GTSNPN and CDR2 SVGIG (reference sequence). CDR3 residues: CAWKDQAGYGYTF. CDR3 coding DNA: TGTGCCTGGAAGGATCAGGCGGGCTATGGCTACACCTTC.

V and J are TRBV5-1 and TRBJ2-7; TRBD1 agrees at 10 bases. The germline gives CDR1 SGHRS, CDR2 YFSETQ. This CDR3 is 15 amino acids long. V trimming: 0 bases; J trimming: 5 bases; junction bases outside the gene matches: 5. CDR3 sequence reads: CASSLERGTGDEQYF. The CDR3 DNA sequence: TGCGCCAGCAGCTTGGAACGAGGGACAGGGGACGAGCAGTACTTC.

The chain employs TRBV6-5 and TRBJ1-2, with D maybe TRBD1 (5 bases). Germline V gene data show CDR1 as MNHEY and CDR2 as SVGAGI. This CDR3 is 12 amino acids long. Trimming removed 7 bases at V and 4 bases at J, with 10 bases between. The CDR3 sequence: CASTNGGYGYTF. Here the CDR3 DNA reads TGTGCCAGCACCAACGGGGGCTATGGCTACACCTTC.

The genes are TRBV13 and TRBJ2-7; tentatively, D is TRBD2 (7 bases). The CDR3 has 15 amino acids. Germline CDR1 reads PRHDT; CDR2 reads FYEKMQ (reference sequence). Trimming took off 5 bases at V and 2 bases at J, with 16 bases between the two ends. In nucleotides, the CDR3 is TGTGCCAGCAGCCTACCGGGCGGGGGCCCCTACGAGCAGTACTTC. It is translated as CASSLPGGGPYEQYF.

The V call is TRBV5-1, the J call TRBJ2-7; D is possibly TRBD2 (5 bases). There are 14 residues in the CDR3. Germline V CDR1 and CDR2: SGHRS, YFSETQ. Trimming left V 4 bases short and J 3 bases short, with 14 bases between. The CDR3 bases are TGCGCCAGCAGCCCCCTGGAGAGGGACTACGAGCAGTACTTC. As protein: CASSPLERDYEQYF.

The chain employs TRBV6-5 and TRBJ2-7, with 8 bases identical to TRBD2. In germline, CDR1 is MNHEY, CDR2 SVGAGI. Unmatched junction bases numbered 6, after V lost 2 bases and J lost 6 bases. This CDR3 contains 14 residues. CDR3 nucleotide sequence: TGTGCCAGCAGTTACAAAGCGGGGGTTGGCGAGCAGTACTTC. It yields the protein CASSYKAGVGEQYF.

This sequence joins TRBV6-1 and TRBJ2-1, with 8 positions matching TRBD1. This CDR3 comprises 14 residues. Germline values: CDR1 MNHNS, CDR2 SASEGT. V lost 7 bases to trimming and J lost 4 bases; unmatched junction nucleotides: 6. The CDR3 sequence: CASILGQGYNEQFF. The CDR3 bases are TGTGCCAGCATTTTAGGACAGGGTTACAATGAGCAGTTCTTC.

The rearrangement links TRBV13 to TRBJ1-4; D might be TRBD1 (6 bases). The V gene lost 4 bases and the J gene lost 2 bases, with 14 bases spanning the gap. The length of the CDR3 is 16 residues. The germline V gene encodes CDR1 PRHDT and CDR2 FYEKMQ (reference sequence). CDR3 sequence: CASSSPEGQTNEKLFF. The CDR3 nucleotides read TGTGCCAGCAGCTCCCCTGAAGGACAGACTAATGAAAAACTGTTTTTT.

V is TRBV29-1 and J is TRBJ2-7; D may be TRBD1 or TRBD2 (5 bases each). The CDR3 sequence is 12 residues long. Germline V lookup: CDR1 SQVTM, CDR2 ANQGSEA. V gave up 7 bases and J gave up 2 bases, with 12 bases separating them. Here the CDR3 DNA reads TGCAGCGCCGGGGCATCAACCTACGAGCAGTACTTC. Its protein product is CSAGASTYEQYF.

The V and J genes are TRBV14 and TRBJ2-6; D unclear. The germline V and J ends were trimmed by 0 bases and 3 bases, with 6 bases remaining between them. The CDR3 has 15 amino acids. CDR1 is SGHDN and CDR2 is FVKESK in the germline V gene. The CDR3 spells CASSQEGFGANVLTF. For the CDR3, the DNA is TGTGCCAGCAGCCAAGAAGGATTTGGGGCCAACGTCCTGACTTTC.

In its sample, this clone was seen once. The V call is TRBV6-1, the J call TRBJ2-5; 8 bases are shared with TRBD1. Trimming cost V 6 bases and J 1 base; bases outside gene matches: 7. The CDR3 runs to 15 residues. CDR1 is MNHNS, CDR2 SASEGT, per germline. CDR3 DNA sequence: TGTGCCAGCAGCACCGGGACAGGCATCCAAGAGACCCAGTACTTC. Residues: CASSTGTGIQETQYF.

The DNA for the CDR3 is TGTGCCAGCAGCTTAGCTAGCGGGGTTTACGAGCAGTACTTC. As protein: CASSLASGVYEQYF. The chain carries TRBV7-2 and TRBJ2-7; 8 bases line up with TRBD2. J gave up 4 bases and V 0 bases, and 2 bases lay outside the gene matches. Germline V gene lookup returns CDR1 SGHTA and CDR2 FQGNSA. CDR3 length: 14 residues.

V and J are TRBV7-9 and TRBJ2-5; TRBD2 matches at 9 bases. This CDR3 has 17 residues. The V gene end was trimmed by 11 bases and the J gene end by 1 base; junction bases not matched to a gene: 17. Germline V gene lookup returns CDR1 SEHNR and CDR2 FQNEAQ (reference sequence). The chain's CDR3 is CAAGGTLKQNSQETQYF. CDR3 DNA sequence: TGTGCCGCGGGGGGGACTCTGAAGCAGAATAGCCAAGAGACCCAGTACTTC.

V is TRBV5-1 and J is TRBJ2-3; D is tentatively TRBD1 or TRBD2 (5 bases each). The V and J ends lost 1 base and 5 bases respectively, with 17 bases between them. From germline, CDR1 is SGHRS and CDR2 YFSETQ. CDR3 length: 16 residues. DNA of the CDR3: TGCGCCAGCAGCTTGTTCATCGAGGGGATTAGAGATACGCAGTATTTT. Protein product: CASSLFIEGIRDTQYF.

J is TRBJ1-1 and V is TRBV15; D unclear. Trimming took off 3 bases at V and 1 base at J, with 9 bases between the two ends. Germline loops: CDR1 LNHNV, CDR2 YYDKDF (reference sequence). The CDR3 spans 14 residues. Written as DNA, the CDR3 is TGTGCCACCAGCAGTAGGGCGGGGAACACTGAAGCTTTCTTT. Protein: CATSSRAGNTEAFF.

V and J are TRBV7-8 and TRBJ2-1; D gene uncertain. Germline CDR1 is SGHVS and CDR2 is FQNEAQ. V dropped 1 base and J dropped 8 bases, with 9 bases sitting between them. This CDR3 region has 13 residues. CDR3 coding DNA: TGTGCCAGCAGCTTAGAAAGGGTCGATGAGCAGTTCTTC. This sequence encodes CASSLERVDEQFF. Full variable domain (outside the CDR3, taken from reference TRBV7-8 and TRBJ2-1): GAGVSQSPRYKVAKRGQDVALRCDPISGHVSLFWYQQALGQGPEFLTYFQNEAQLDKSGLPSDRFFAERPEGSVSTLKIQRTQQEDSAVYLCASSLERVDEQFFGPGTRLTVL.

J is TRBJ2-1 and V is TRBV15; D is undetermined. Germline assignment: CDR1 LNHNV and CDR2 YYDKDF (reference sequence). CDR3 length equals 14 residues. V gave up 9 bases and J gave up 0 bases, with 12 bases separating them. The CDR3 is CATAYLNSYNEQFF. In DNA, the CDR3 is TGTGCCACTGCTTACCTAAACTCCTACAATGAGCAGTTCTTC.

This clone occurred a few times. The chain recombines TRBV29-1 with TRBJ2-5, with D perhaps assigned TRBD1 or TRBD2 (6 bases each). There are 13 residues in the CDR3. V dropped 3 bases and J dropped 3 bases, with 11 bases sitting between them. Germline lookup yields CDR1 SQVTM and CDR2 ANQGSEA. CDR3 residues: CSVDRRGKETQYF. Written as DNA, the CDR3 is TGCAGCGTTGACCGGAGGGGGAAAGAGACCCAGTACTTC.

The chain has TRBV13 and TRBJ2-3, with 7 bases that match TRBD1. The CDR3 covers 16 residues. Trimming took 7 bases from V and 2 from J; bases not matched to a gene: 12. CDR1 and CDR2 (germline): PRHDT, FYEKMQ (reference sequence). In nucleotides, the CDR3 is TGTGCCAGCACGCGGGCCGGGACAGCAATCACAGATACGCAGTATTTT. Its translation is CASTRAGTAITDTQYF.

The rearrangement uses TRBV30 and TRBJ1-5; D not resolved. V shed 0 bases and J shed 0 bases, with 6 bases lying between them. Germline V gene lookup returns CDR1 GTSNPN and CDR2 SVGIG (reference sequence). The CDR3 spans 14 residues. The CDR3 here is CAWSVLGSNQPQHF. The CDR3 DNA reads as TGTGCCTGGAGTGTACTTGGTAGCAATCAGCCCCAGCATTTT.